One T cell receptor beta chain is described in this entry. Antigen specificity is unknown. Molecules of cDNA were individually given unique molecular identifiers that were attached to them. A single record per CDR3 protein comes from TCRdb applying MiXCR to the 5' RACE reads. The sample lists some 60,000 distinct CDR3 sequences, 10% to 15% occurring once. From germline, CDR1 is SGHDT and CDR2 YYEEEE. The CDR3 runs 16 residues. With 3 bases clipped from V and 5 bases from J, the junction kept 12 bases outside the gene matches. The entry originates in a study of early T cells in non-severe SARS-CoV-2 infection. Background on the study: Sequencing was performed on bulk RNA from unsorted whole blood, leaving chains unpaired. Study-level findings and limits: Missing private and CD4 specificities, VDJdb matching favored anti-spike CD8 responses.

This chain joins TRBV5-6 and TRBJ2-5, with TRBD1 matching 8 bases. This sequence was found in an adult who was a healthcare worker with PCR-confirmed SARS-CoV-2 infection or an uninfected control (not recorded which). Sequences were obtained from whole blood. The CDR3 is CASSYGTGLAGETQYF. As DNA, the CDR3 is TGTGCCAGCAGCTACGGGACAGGTCTCGCCGGGGAGACCCAGTACTTC. The full variable domain, in which reference TRBV5-6 and TRBJ2-5 provide the parts outside the CDR3, is DAGVTQSPTHLIKTRGQQVTLRCSPKSGHDTVSWYQQALGQGPQFIFQYYEEEERQRGNFPDRFSGHQFPNYSSELNVNALLLGDSALYLCASSYGTGLAGETQYFGPGTRLLVL.